Here is one T cell receptor beta chain with its context. These data originate in a study of cytomegalovirus exposure and HLA in healthy donors. PCR employed 60 Vbeta and 13 Jbeta primers. Assay used: immunoSEQ multiplex PCR; TCRdb lists only in-frame clones, some missing. The table shows under 130,000 clones, with 79% occurring only once. Germline V lookup: CDR1 SGHRS, CDR2 YFSETQ. V trimming: 3 bases; J trimming: 4 bases; junction bases outside the gene matches: 6. The length of the CDR3 is 15 residues. The TCR comes from a woman between 40 and 55 years old in good health and CMV-seronegative. Sequenced material: PBMCs. The gene calls are TRBV5-1 and TRBJ2-1, with 8 bases identical to TRBD1. The CDR3: CASSSGQGTYNEQFF. The CDR3, as DNA: TGCGCCAGCAGCTCCGGACAGGGAACATACAATGAGCAGTTCTTC.